This passage covers 9 T cell receptor beta chains from one sample sequenced in a study of identical twins. TCRdb passed the 5' RACE reads through MiXCR, listing each CDR3 protein once. This repertoire shows 1.5 million to 2 million distinct CDR3 sequences, roughly 35% found once; its top ten account for approximately 0.25%. Sequenced input: cord blood. The receptors originated from a newborn girl in good health.

This clonotype occurred many times. The chain joins TRBV4-2 to TRBJ2-1; D uncertain. The CDR3 has 14 residues. Trimming left V 1 base short and J 4 bases short, with 8 bases between. Per germline, CDR1 LGHNA and CDR2 YNFKEQ. The CDR3 DNA follows: TGTGCCAGCAGCCAAGGGACCGGATACAATGAGCAGTTCTTC. Protein sequence: CASSQGTGYNEQFF.

In regard to this clonotype: A much larger clone lies a single base off, so this may be a read error. This chain links TRBV3-1 with TRBJ2-3; 9 bases fit TRBD2. Germline loops: CDR1 LGHDT, CDR2 YNNKEL (reference sequence). The CDR3 consists of 16 residues. The CDR3 sequence: CASSQVLVAGAHTRYF. DNA of the CDR3: TGTGCCAGCAGCCAAGTTTTGGTAGCGGGGGCTCATACGCGGTATTTT.

Regarding this clonotype: At one boundary the junction diverges from the germline segment, which might be a read error. This sequence joins TRBV18 and TRBJ2-7; a weak D match, TRBD2 (5 bases). The end of the DNA aligns better with TRBJ2-1, so the J call may be wrong. The CDR3 totals 15 residues. Looked up from germline, CDR1 is KGHSH and CDR2 is LQKENI. The CDR3, as DNA: TGTGCCAGCCCACCGGACGGGAAAGGATACAATGAGCAGTTCTTC. Translation: CASPPDGKGYNEQFF.

V is TRBV6-5 and J is TRBJ2-2; possibly TRBD2 for D (5 bases). Germline V lookup: CDR1 MNHEY, CDR2 SVGAGI. This CDR3 has 17 residues. V lost 0 bases, J lost 5 bases, and 16 bases lay in between. CDR3 coding DNA: TGTGCCAGCAGTTACTCGAGGACTCCCCAGAGAACCGGGGAGCTGTTTTTT. Amino acid sequence: CASSYSRTPQRTGELFF.

This clonotype was seen only a few times. The chain has TRBV5-1 and TRBJ2-7, with D perhaps TRBD1 (5 bases). CDR1 and CDR2 from the germline V gene are SGHRS and YFSETQ. This CDR3 spans 15 amino acids. Trimming pared 1 base from V and 5 bases from J, leaving 16 bases between. CDR3 residues: CASSLWPGSSDEQYF. CDR3 DNA sequence: TGCGCCAGCAGCTTGTGGCCAGGGTCATCCGACGAGCAGTACTTC.

This clonotype was counted only a few times. The J gene is TRBJ2-1, the V gene TRBV7-2, with TRBD2 matching over 7 bases. V was pared by 5 bases and J by 7 bases, with 11 bases of the junction left unmatched. Germline lookup yields CDR1 SGHTA and CDR2 FQGNSA. The CDR3 totals 15 residues. CDR3 in DNA: TGTGCCAGCAGCGAAGGACCGGGACTATGGAATGAGCAGTTCTTC. Protein product: CASSEGPGLWNEQFF.

This clonotype has a handful of counts. The V and J genes are TRBV7-9 and TRBJ2-7; 7 bases are a match to TRBD1. Germline trimming cut 2 bases from V and 5 bases from J; bases unmatched to any gene: 6. Germline CDR1 is SEHNR and CDR2 is FQNEAQ (reference sequence). CDR3 size: 14 residues. CDR3 coding DNA: TGTGCCAGCAGCTTAATACATGACAGGGACGAGCAGTACTTC. Residues: CASSLIHDRDEQYF.

This clonotype was detected only a few times. This chain uses TRBV12-3 or TRBV12-4 with TRBJ1-2, with no clear D. The V end was cut by 5 bases, the J end by 12 bases, with 7 bases between. The CDR3 runs to 9 residues. The CDR3 is CASSPGDTF. CDR3 sequence (DNA): TGTGCCAGCAGTCCCGGGGACACCTTC.

A remark on this clonotype: A much larger clone differs from this one at a single base, so this may be a read error. This rearrangement joins TRBV10-3 to TRBJ2-5; no clear D. This CDR3 contains 13 residues. The germline gives CDR1 ENHRY, CDR2 SYGVKD. The CDR3 protein is CATSVRLEETQYF. The DNA for the CDR3 is TGTGCCACCAGTGTCAGGCTAGAAGAGACCCAGTACTTC.